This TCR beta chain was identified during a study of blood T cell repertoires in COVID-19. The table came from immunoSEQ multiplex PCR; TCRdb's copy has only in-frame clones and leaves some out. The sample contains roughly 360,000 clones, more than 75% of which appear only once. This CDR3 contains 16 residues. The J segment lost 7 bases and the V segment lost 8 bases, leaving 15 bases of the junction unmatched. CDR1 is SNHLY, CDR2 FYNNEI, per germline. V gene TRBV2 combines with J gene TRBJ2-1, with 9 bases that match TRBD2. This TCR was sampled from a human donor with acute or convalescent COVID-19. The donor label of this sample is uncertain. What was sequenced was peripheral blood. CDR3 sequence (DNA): TGTGCCAGCGAAGGCCTAGCGGGGCCCGCGGGGAATGAGCAGTTCTTC. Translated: CASEGLAGPAGNEQFF. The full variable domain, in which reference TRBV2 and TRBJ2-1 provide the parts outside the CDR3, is EPEVTQTPSHQVTQMGQEVILRCVPISNHLYFYWYRQILGQKVEFLVSFYNNEISEKSEIFDDQFSVERPDGSNFTLKIRSTKLEDSAMYFCASEGLAGPAGNEQFFGPGTRLTVL.